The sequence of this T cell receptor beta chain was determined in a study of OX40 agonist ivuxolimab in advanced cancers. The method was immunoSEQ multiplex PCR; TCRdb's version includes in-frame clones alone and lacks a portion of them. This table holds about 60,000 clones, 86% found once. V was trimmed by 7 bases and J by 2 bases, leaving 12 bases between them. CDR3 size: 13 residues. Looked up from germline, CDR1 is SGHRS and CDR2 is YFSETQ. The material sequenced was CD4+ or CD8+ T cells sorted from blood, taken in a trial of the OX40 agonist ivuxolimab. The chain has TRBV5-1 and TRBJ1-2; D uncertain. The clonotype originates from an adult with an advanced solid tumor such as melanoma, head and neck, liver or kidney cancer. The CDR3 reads CASARPPNYGYTF. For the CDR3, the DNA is TGCGCCAGCGCCCGGCCACCCAACTATGGCTACACCTTC.